This entry lists 29 T cell receptor beta chains sequenced from one sample in a study of blood T cell repertoires in COVID-19. TCRdb's table, derived via immunoSEQ multiplex PCR, lists solely in-frame clones and lacks some. The sample holds 120,000 or so clones; 70% to 90% are singletons and the top ten take roughly 4.9%. Sequencing was carried out using peripheral blood. The receptors were sampled from a human donor in a cohort sampled during active COVID-19.

The gene calls are TRBV7-9 and TRBJ1-1, with 10 bases that match TRBD1. The CDR3 loop spans 14 amino acids. CDR1 is SEHNR, CDR2 FQNEAQ, per germline (reference sequence). The V gene end was trimmed by 4 bases and the J gene end by 4 bases; junction bases not matched to a gene: 3. Written as DNA, the CDR3 is TGTGCCAGCAGCTCGTGGGACAGGGGCACTGAAGCTTTCTTT. Encoded protein: CASSSWDRGTEAFF.

V usage is TRBV28 and J usage is TRBJ1-3; the D gene is possibly TRBD1 (6 bases). Trimming took 3 bases from V and 0 from J, leaving 12 bases between them. In germline, CDR1 is MDHEN, CDR2 SYDVKM. The CDR3 covers 16 residues. The CDR3 nucleotides read TGTGCCAGCAGTTTCTTTCAGGGGACCTCTGGAAACACCATATATTTT. Amino acid sequence: CASSFFQGTSGNTIYF.

The CDR3 bases are TGTGCCAGCAGCTTAGCGGGAGGGCCAGAGACCCAGTACTTC. It encodes CASSLAGGPETQYF. V gene TRBV3-1 (or the pseudogene TRBV3-2) combines with J gene TRBJ2-5, with 11 bases fitting TRBD2. J lost 4 bases, V lost 5 bases, and 3 bases had no gene match. This CDR3 has 14 amino acids. Per germline, CDR1 LGHDT and CDR2 YNNKEL (reference sequence).

This chain's CDR3 is CASSSGTGETQYF. CDR3 in DNA: TGTGCCAGCAGCTCCGGGACAGGGGAGACCCAGTACTTC. The chain uses TRBV11-3 and TRBJ2-5, with 9 bases that match TRBD1. CDR1 and CDR2 from the germline V gene are SGHNT and YENEEA. Trimming cost V 4 bases and J 5 bases; bases outside gene matches: 2. CDR3 length: 13 residues.

The rearrangement uses TRBV20-1 and TRBJ1-1; tentatively, D is TRBD1 (5 bases). CDR3 size: 11 residues. In germline, CDR1 is DFQATT, CDR2 SNEGSKA (reference sequence). V was shortened by 6 bases and J by 10 bases, with 15 bases between the two germline ends. The CDR3 nucleotides read TGCAGTGCCGGGCGGGGGGATGGAGCTTTCTTT. It yields the protein CSAGRGDGAFF.

The rearrangement uses TRBV3-1 (or the pseudogene TRBV3-2) and TRBJ1-4, with 11 bases identical to TRBD1. The CDR3 spans 16 residues. CDR1 LGHDT and CDR2 YNNKEL come from the germline V gene (reference sequence). V trimming: 3 bases; J trimming: 8 bases; junction bases outside the gene matches: 8. This chain's CDR3 is CASSHTDRGLQEKLFF. CDR3 nucleotides: TGTGCCAGCAGCCACACGGACAGGGGGCTTCAGGAAAAACTGTTTTTT.

V usage is TRBV30 and J usage is TRBJ1-1, with no clear D. The germline V gene encodes CDR1 GTSNPN and CDR2 SVGIG (reference sequence). The CDR3 covers 13 residues. The V end was cut by 0 bases, the J end by 4 bases, with 9 bases between. CDR3 coding DNA: TGTGCCTGGAGTGTACGGGTCAGCACTGAAGCTTTCTTT. Encoded protein: CAWSVRVSTEAFF.

This clone has a single count. The chain uses TRBV25-1 and TRBJ2-2, with TRBD2 matching over 12 bases. J gave up 7 bases and V 3 bases, and 9 bases lay outside the gene matches. Germline V CDR1 and CDR2: MGHDK, SYGVNS. The CDR3 loop spans 17 amino acids. The CDR3 region is CASSDPLAGGPLGELFF. In DNA, the CDR3 is TGTGCCAGCAGTGATCCCCTAGCGGGGGGGCCCCTCGGGGAGCTGTTTTTT.

This chain's CDR3 is CAWRVQGHTEAFF. The CDR3 nucleotides are TGTGCCTGGAGGGTGCAGGGACATACTGAAGCTTTCTTT. The chain recombines TRBV30 with TRBJ1-1; tentatively, D is TRBD1 (6 bases). V was pared by 3 bases and J by 5 bases, with 13 bases between. Germline lookup yields CDR1 GTSNPN and CDR2 SVGIG (reference sequence). The CDR3 is 13 residues long.

The chain combines TRBV7-8 with TRBJ1-5; the D is unclear. Per germline, CDR1 SGHVS and CDR2 FQNEAQ. The CDR3 runs to 14 residues. Trimming cost V 4 bases and J 1 base, with 8 bases left between them. The CDR3 nucleotides are TGTGCCAGCAGCTGGGGAGAGAGCAATCAGCCCCAGCATTTT. Translation gives CASSWGESNQPQHF.

The V call is TRBV28, the J call TRBJ1-5, with 9 bases that match TRBD1. The CDR3 consists of 14 residues. V was pared by 3 bases and J by 7 bases, with 4 bases of the junction left unmatched. The V gene's germline CDR1 is MDHEN and CDR2 SYDVKM. The CDR3: CASSFTGGGQPQHF. In nucleotides, the CDR3 is TGTGCCAGCAGTTTCACAGGGGGCGGGCAGCCCCAGCATTTT. The full variable domain, with the rest looked up from reference TRBV28 and TRBJ1-5, is DVKVTQSSRYLVKRTGEKVFLECVQDMDHENMFWYRQDPGLGLRLIYFSYDVKMKEKGDIPEGYSVSREKKERFSLILESASTNQTSMYLCASSFTGGGQPQHFGDGTRLSIL.

This clone was seen a few times. The gene calls are TRBV30 and TRBJ1-5; 8 nucleotides agree with TRBD1. Germline CDR1 reads GTSNPN; CDR2 reads SVGIG (reference sequence). V gave up 2 bases and J gave up 4 bases; unmatched junction bases: 4. The length of the CDR3 is 14 residues. This CDR3 reads CAWSRTGTNQPQHF. The CDR3 DNA sequence: TGTGCCTGGAGTAGGACAGGGACAAATCAGCCCCAGCATTTT.

The chain couples TRBV5-1 to TRBJ2-3; TRBD2 might be the D (5 bases). Germline V gene lookup returns CDR1 SGHRS and CDR2 YFSETQ. Trimming removed 0 bases at V and 5 bases at J, with 10 bases between. This CDR3 region has 14 residues. CDR3 sequence reads: CASSLALVGDTQYF. In DNA, the CDR3 is TGCGCCAGCAGCTTGGCACTAGTAGGAGATACGCAGTATTTT.

The CDR3 DNA follows: TGTGCCTGGAGTGCAGGACTAGCGGGGGGGAACGAGCAGTACTTC. This sequence encodes CAWSAGLAGGNEQYF. The rearrangement links TRBV30 to TRBJ2-7; TRBD2 matches 15 bases. The CDR3 loop spans 15 amino acids. V gave up 1 base and J gave up 5 bases; unmatched junction bases: 3. Germline V lookup: CDR1 GTSNPN, CDR2 SVGIG (reference sequence).

The sample holds a few counts of this clone. The chain couples TRBV27 to TRBJ2-2, with 10 bases aligning to TRBD2. The CDR3 totals 14 residues. V trimming: 5 bases; J trimming: 7 bases; junction bases outside the gene matches: 4. Germline loops: CDR1 MNHEY, CDR2 SMNVEV (reference sequence). DNA for the CDR3: TGTGCCAGCAGTCCGAGGACTAGCGGCGGGGAGCTGTTTTTT. Its translation is CASSPRTSGGELFF.

V and J are TRBV18 and TRBJ1-6; no clear D. The CDR3 contains 18 residues. The V end lost 3 bases, the J end lost 1 base, and 16 bases lay between the germline ends. Per the germline V gene, CDR1 is KGHSH and CDR2 is LQKENI. CDR3 DNA sequence: TGTGCCAGCTCACCTTACAATTCCCAGCGGTCCTATAATTCACCCCTCCACTTT. Protein: CASSPYNSQRSYNSPLHF.

The chain combines TRBV10-3 with TRBJ2-1, with D possibly being TRBD2 (5 bases). The CDR3 extends over 11 amino acids. In germline, CDR1 is ENHRY, CDR2 SYGVKD. The V and J ends lost 6 bases and 15 bases respectively, with 15 bases between them. The CDR3 sequence is CAISHRRPGFF. As DNA, the CDR3 is TGTGCCATCAGCCACCGGAGGCCCGGGTTCTTC.

This chain joins TRBV10-3 and TRBJ1-5; 7 bases align to TRBD1. V trimming: 2 bases; J trimming: 5 bases; junction bases outside the gene matches: 3. The CDR3 has 14 amino acids. CDR1 ENHRY and CDR2 SYGVKD come from the germline V gene. CDR3 nucleotide sequence: TGTGCCATCAGTGAGGAGGGGGCCGATCAGCCCCAGCATTTT. Its translation is CAISEEGADQPQHF.

This clone was observed a single time. This chain joins TRBV15 and TRBJ2-6, with D tentatively TRBD1 (6 bases). This CDR3 comprises 20 residues. V lost 2 bases and J 2 bases, leaving 22 bases between the germline ends. Germline V gives CDR1 LNHNV, CDR2 YYDKDF (reference sequence). CDR3 nucleotide sequence: TGTGCCACCAGCAGATCTAAGTTCCCGGGACAAGTCACTGGGGCCAACGTCCTGACTTTC. Translation gives CATSRSKFPGQVTGANVLTF.

This clone has more than one count but fewer than ten. The genes are TRBV7-3 and TRBJ2-1; D is undetermined. The germline CDR1 and CDR2 sequences are SGHTA and FQGTGA. The CDR3 spans 14 residues. Trimming pared 2 bases from V and 5 bases from J, leaving 10 bases between. The CDR3, as DNA: TGTGCCAGCAGCTTAGGCAGGTTTGACAATGAGCAGTTCTTC. Translating it yields CASSLGRFDNEQFF.

The rearrangement uses TRBV7-9 and TRBJ1-1; D might be TRBD1 (6 bases). The CDR3 runs to 17 residues. V was shortened by 6 bases and J by 1 base, with 21 bases between the two germline ends. Germline values: CDR1 SEHNR, CDR2 FQNEAQ (reference sequence). CDR3 protein: CASSFGPRGGGNTEAFF. CDR3 nucleotides: TGTGCCAGCAGTTTTGGGCCCAGGGGCGGCGGGAACACTGAAGCTTTCTTT.

The chain uses TRBV9 and TRBJ2-5, with TRBD2 identical over 10 bases. After removal of 3 bases from V and 1 base from J, the junction contained 6 bases not matched to a gene. Germline V gives CDR1 SGDLS, CDR2 YYNGEE. The CDR3 is 16 amino acids. This CDR3 is CASSARVAGGQETQYF. CDR3 DNA sequence: TGTGCCAGCAGCGCCCGGGTAGCGGGGGGCCAAGAGACCCAGTACTTC.

This clone showed up just a few times. The chain uses TRBV6-5 and TRBJ2-7, with a tentative D call TRBD2 (6 bases). CDR1 and CDR2 from the germline V gene are MNHEY and SVGAGI. V was pared by 10 bases and J by 2 bases, with 12 bases between. The length of the CDR3 is 12 residues. CDR3 amino acids: CATYWGAYEQYF. CDR3 sequence (DNA): TGTGCCACCTACTGGGGGGCCTACGAGCAGTACTTC.

This clone was picked up one time. The chain recombines TRBV4-3 with TRBJ2-7; D might be TRBD1 (6 bases). This CDR3 region has 14 residues. The V end was cut by 0 bases, the J end by 2 bases, with 8 bases between. Germline V CDR1 and CDR2: LGHNA, YSLEER. The CDR3 nucleotides are TGCGCCAGCAGCCAAGAAGGGGGTACCTACGAGCAGTACTTC. Amino acid sequence: CASSQEGGTYEQYF.

The genes are TRBV2 and TRBJ2-5; 8 bases match TRBD1. V trimming: 6 bases; J trimming: 4 bases; junction bases outside the gene matches: 7. The CDR3 runs 14 residues. Germline CDR1 and CDR2: SNHLY and FYNNEI. CDR3 coding DNA: TGTGCCAGCAGACCCGGGACAGGTGGAGAGACCCAGTACTTC. It translates to CASRPGTGGETQYF.

This chain links TRBV5-1 with TRBJ2-3; 8 bases line up with TRBD2. This CDR3 has 15 amino acids. With 4 bases clipped from V and 2 bases from J, the junction kept 6 bases outside the gene matches. CDR1 is SGHRS, CDR2 YFSETQ, per germline. The CDR3 region has the DNA TGCGCCAGCAGCCCCAGACTAGCGACCACAGATACGCAGTATTTT. Translation gives CASSPRLATTDTQYF. The complete variable domain, with remaining parts taken from reference TRBV5-1 and TRBJ2-3, reads KAGVTQTPRYLIKTRGQQVTLSCSPISGHRSVSWYQQTPGQGLQFLFEYFSETQRNKGNFPGRFSGRQFSNSRSEMNVSTLELGDSALYLCASSPRLATTDTQYFGPGTRLTVL.

The chain uses TRBV5-1 and TRBJ2-5; a possible D gene is TRBD2 (6 bases). This CDR3 region has 14 residues. CDR1 is SGHRS and CDR2 is YFSETQ in the germline V gene. V was shortened by 4 bases and J by 2 bases, with 12 bases between the two germline ends. Here the CDR3 DNA reads TGCGCCAGCAGCCTTGGGACTCCTCAAGAGACCCAGTACTTC. Amino acids: CASSLGTPQETQYF.

The J gene is TRBJ1-1, the V gene TRBV7-8; the match to TRBD1 covers 7 bases. After removal of 6 bases from V and 3 bases from J, the junction contained 7 bases not matched to a gene. Germline CDR1 and CDR2: SGHVS and FQNEAQ. The CDR3 is 14 amino acids. The CDR3 loop is CASRGKGAYTEAFF. The CDR3 coding sequence is TGTGCCAGCAGAGGGAAGGGGGCCTACACTGAAGCTTTCTTT.

V gene TRBV5-5 combines with J gene TRBJ1-6; 7 bases align to TRBD1. The CDR3 contains 20 residues. Germline V CDR1 and CDR2: SGHKS, YYEKEE (reference sequence). V was pared by 0 bases and J by 9 bases, with 21 bases of the junction left unmatched. CDR3 loop: CASSLARQGTRGSPSSPLHF. CDR3 nucleotide sequence: TGTGCCAGCAGCTTGGCCCGACAGGGAACTAGGGGAAGTCCTAGTTCACCCCTCCACTTT. Based on the CDR3 plus reference TRBV5-5 and TRBJ1-6, the full variable domain is DAGVTQSPTHLIKTRGQQVTLRCSPISGHKSVSWYQQVLGQGPQFIFQYYEKEERGRGNFPDRFSARQFPNYSSELNVNALLLGDSALYLCASSLARQGTRGSPSSPLHFGNGTRLTVT.